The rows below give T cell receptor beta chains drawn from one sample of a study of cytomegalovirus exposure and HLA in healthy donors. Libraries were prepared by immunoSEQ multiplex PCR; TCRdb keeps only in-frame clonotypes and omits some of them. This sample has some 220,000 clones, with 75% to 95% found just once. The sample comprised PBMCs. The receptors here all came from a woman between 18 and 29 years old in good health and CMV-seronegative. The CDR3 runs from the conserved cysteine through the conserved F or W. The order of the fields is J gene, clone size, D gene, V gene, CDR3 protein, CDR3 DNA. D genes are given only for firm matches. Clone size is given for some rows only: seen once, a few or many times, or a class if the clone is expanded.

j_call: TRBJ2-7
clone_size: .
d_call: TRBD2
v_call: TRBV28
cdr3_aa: CASAQRETYEQYF
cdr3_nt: TGTGCCAGCGCCCAGCGGGAAACCTACGAGCAGTACTTC

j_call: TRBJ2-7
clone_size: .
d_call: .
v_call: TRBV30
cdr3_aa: CASTGELYEQYF
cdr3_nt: TGTGCCTCGACAGGTGAACTCTACGAGCAGTACTTC

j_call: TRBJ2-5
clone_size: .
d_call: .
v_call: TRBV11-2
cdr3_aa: CASRVKGQDSWETRYF
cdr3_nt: TGTGCCAGCAGAGTAAAGGGTCAGGATAGTTGGGAGACCCGGTACTTC

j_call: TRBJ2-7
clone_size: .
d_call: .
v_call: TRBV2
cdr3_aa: CASSDATALYEQYF
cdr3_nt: TGTGCCAGCAGTGATGCGACAGCTCTTTACGAGCAGTACTTC

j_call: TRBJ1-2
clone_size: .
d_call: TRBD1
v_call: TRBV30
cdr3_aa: CAWSAGGEVYGYTF
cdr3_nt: TGTGCCTGGAGCGCAGGGGGCGAAGTCTATGGCTACACCTTC

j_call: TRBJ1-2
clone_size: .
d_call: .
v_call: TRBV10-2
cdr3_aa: CASSEPSYGYTF
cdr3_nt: TGCGCCAGCAGTGAACCCAGCTATGGCTACACCTTC

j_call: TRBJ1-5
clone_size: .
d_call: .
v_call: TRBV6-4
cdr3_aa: CASSQTPGLDQPQHF
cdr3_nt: TGTGCCAGCAGTCAGACACCAGGGTTAGACCAGCCCCAGCATTTT

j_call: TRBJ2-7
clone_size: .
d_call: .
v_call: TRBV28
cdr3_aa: CASSFRGRSSYEQYF
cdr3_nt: TGTGCCAGCAGTTTTAGAGGGAGGAGCTCCTACGAGCAGTACTTC

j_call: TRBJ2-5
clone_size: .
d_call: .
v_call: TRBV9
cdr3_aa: CASSPRWVRNQETQYF
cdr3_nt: TGTGCCAGCAGCCCCCGGTGGGTGCGGAACCAAGAGACCCAGTACTTC

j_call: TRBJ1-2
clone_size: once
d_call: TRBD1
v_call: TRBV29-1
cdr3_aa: CSSDRVNGYTF
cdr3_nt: TGCAGCTCCGACAGGGTCAATGGCTACACCTTC

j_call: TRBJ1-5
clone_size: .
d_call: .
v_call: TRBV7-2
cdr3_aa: CASSTVHRAGQNQPQHF
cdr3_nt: TGTGCCAGCAGCACCGTCCATCGGGCAGGGCAAAATCAGCCCCAGCATTTT

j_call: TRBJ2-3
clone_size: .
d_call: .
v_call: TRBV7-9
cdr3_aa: CASSPGELRSDTQYF
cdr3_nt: TGTGCCAGCAGCCCAGGGGAGTTGAGGTCAGATACGCAGTATTTT

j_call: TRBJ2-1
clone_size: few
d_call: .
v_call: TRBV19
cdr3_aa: CASRTSDSVLEFF
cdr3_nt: TGTGCCAGTAGAACCTCGGACTCCGTCCTAGAGTTCTTC

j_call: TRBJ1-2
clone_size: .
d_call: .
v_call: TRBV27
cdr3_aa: CASSWAGGANYGYTF
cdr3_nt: TGTGCCAGCAGTTGGGCAGGCGGGGCGAACTATGGCTACACCTTC

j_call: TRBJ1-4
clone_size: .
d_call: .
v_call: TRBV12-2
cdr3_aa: CASRLVASTRQTNEKLFF
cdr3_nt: TGTGCAAGTCGCTTAGTAGCTTCGACCCGGCAAACTAATGAAAAACTGTTTTTT

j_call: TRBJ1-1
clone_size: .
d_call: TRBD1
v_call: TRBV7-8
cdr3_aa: CASSNTIGGSVGMNTEAFF
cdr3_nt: TGTGCCAGCAGCAACACGATAGGGGGCTCAGTTGGGATGAACACTGAAGCTTTCTTT

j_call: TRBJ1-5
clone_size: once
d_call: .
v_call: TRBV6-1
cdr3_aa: CASSAGSYSNQPQHF
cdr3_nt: TGTGCCAGCAGTGCCGGGAGCTATAGCAATCAGCCCCAGCATTTT

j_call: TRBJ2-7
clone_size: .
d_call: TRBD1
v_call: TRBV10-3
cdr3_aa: CAISVGTGEVDEQYF
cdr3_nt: TGTGCCATCAGTGTGGGGACAGGGGAGGTGGACGAGCAGTACTTC

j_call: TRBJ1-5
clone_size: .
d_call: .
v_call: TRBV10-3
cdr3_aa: CATGGGNQPQHF
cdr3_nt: TGTGCCACCGGGGGGGGCAATCAGCCCCAGCATTTT

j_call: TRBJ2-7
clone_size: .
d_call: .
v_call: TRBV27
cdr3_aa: CASGDLYRSSYEQYF
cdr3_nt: TGTGCCAGCGGAGACCTATACCGTAGCTCCTACGAGCAGTACTTC

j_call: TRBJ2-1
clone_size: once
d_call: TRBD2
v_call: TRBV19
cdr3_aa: CASSIAGGAWNEQFF
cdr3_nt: TGTGCCAGTAGTATAGCGGGAGGGGCCTGGAATGAGCAGTTCTTC

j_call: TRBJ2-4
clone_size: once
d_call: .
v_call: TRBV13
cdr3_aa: CASGHRDMAKNIQYF
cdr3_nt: TGTGCCAGCGGGCACAGGGACATGGCCAAAAACATTCAGTACTTC

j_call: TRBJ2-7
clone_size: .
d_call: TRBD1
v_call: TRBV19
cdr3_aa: CASGRTGGSFEQYF
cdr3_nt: TGTGCCAGTGGGAGGACAGGGGGGTCCTTCGAGCAGTACTTC

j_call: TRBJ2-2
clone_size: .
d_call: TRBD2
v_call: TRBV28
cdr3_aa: CASSLPASGLAGVVAGELFF
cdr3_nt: TGTGCCAGCAGCCTGCCCGCATCGGGACTAGCGGGAGTAGTTGCCGGGGAGCTGTTTTTT

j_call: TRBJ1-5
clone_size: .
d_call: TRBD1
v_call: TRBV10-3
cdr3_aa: CAISDHRGFGQPQHF
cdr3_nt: TGTGCCATCAGTGATCACAGGGGGTTCGGTCAGCCCCAGCATTTT

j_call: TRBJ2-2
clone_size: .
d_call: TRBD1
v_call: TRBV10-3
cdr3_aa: CAISESSRGFRTGELFF
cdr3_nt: TGTGCCATCAGTGAGTCGAGCAGGGGGTTTCGGACCGGGGAGCTGTTTTTT

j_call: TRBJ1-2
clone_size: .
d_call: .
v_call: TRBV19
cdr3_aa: CASITSGGKVDGYTF
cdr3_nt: TGTGCCAGTATTACTTCGGGGGGTAAAGTGGATGGCTACACCTTC

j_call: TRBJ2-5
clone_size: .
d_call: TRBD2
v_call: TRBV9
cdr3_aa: CASSVGLADVVGETQYF
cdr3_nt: TGTGCCAGCAGCGTGGGACTAGCGGATGTGGTGGGAGAGACCCAGTACTTC

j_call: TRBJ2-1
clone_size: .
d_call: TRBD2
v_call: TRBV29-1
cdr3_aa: CSAGTSGYNEQFF
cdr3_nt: TGCAGCGCTGGGACTAGCGGATACAATGAGCAGTTCTTC

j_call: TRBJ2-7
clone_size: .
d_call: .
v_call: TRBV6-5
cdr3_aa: CASSYPTVRGEQYF
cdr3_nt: TGTGCCAGCAGTTACCCCACGGTGCGAGGAGAGCAGTACTTC

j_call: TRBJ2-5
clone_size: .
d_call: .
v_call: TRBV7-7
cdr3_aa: CASSRRQMRDTQETQYF
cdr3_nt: TGTGCTAGCAGCCGAAGACAGATGCGTGACACACAAGAGACCCAGTACTTC

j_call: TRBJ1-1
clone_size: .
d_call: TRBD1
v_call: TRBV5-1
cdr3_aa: CASSAPGTGKNTEAFF
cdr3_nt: TGCGCCAGCAGCGCTCCGGGGACAGGGAAGAACACTGAAGCTTTCTTT

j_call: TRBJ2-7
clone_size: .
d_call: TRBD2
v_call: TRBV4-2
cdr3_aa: CASSPSGLAGGGPYEQYF
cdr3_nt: TGTGCCAGCAGCCCCTCGGGACTAGCGGGAGGAGGACCCTACGAGCAGTACTTC

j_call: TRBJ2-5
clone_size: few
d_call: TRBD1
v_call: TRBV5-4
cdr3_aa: CASSTEQGRETQYF
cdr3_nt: TGTGCCAGCAGCACCGAACAGGGGAGAGAGACCCAGTACTTC

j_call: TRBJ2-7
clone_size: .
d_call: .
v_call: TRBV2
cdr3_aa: CASSDRDEQYF
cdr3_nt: TGTGCCAGCAGTGATCGGGACGAGCAGTACTTC

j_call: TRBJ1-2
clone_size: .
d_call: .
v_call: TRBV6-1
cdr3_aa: CASSERDNYGYTF
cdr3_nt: TGTGCCAGCAGTGAAAGGGACAATTATGGCTACACCTTC

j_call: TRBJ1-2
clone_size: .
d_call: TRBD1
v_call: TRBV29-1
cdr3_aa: CSVEDQDRNYGYTF
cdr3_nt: TGCAGCGTTGAAGATCAGGACAGGAACTATGGCTACACCTTC

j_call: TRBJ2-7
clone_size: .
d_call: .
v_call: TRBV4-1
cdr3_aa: CASSQKAGGSYEQYF
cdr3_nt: TGCGCCAGCAGCCAAAAGGCAGGTGGCTCCTACGAGCAGTACTTC

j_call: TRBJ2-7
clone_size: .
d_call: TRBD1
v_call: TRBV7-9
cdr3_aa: CASSPKGQGGYEQYF
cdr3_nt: TGTGCCAGCAGCCCGAAAGGACAGGGGGGTTACGAGCAGTACTTC

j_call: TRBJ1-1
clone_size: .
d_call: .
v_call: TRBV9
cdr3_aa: CASSVAGGTTEAFF
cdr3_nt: TGTGCCAGCAGCGTAGCTGGGGGGACGACTGAAGCTTTCTTT

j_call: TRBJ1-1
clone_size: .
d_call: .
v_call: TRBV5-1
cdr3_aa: CASSPPTRTEAFF
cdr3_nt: TGCGCCAGCAGCCCCCCGACCAGGACTGAAGCTTTCTTT

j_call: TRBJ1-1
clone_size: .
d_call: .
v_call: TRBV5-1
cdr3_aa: CASSPGEKLEAFF
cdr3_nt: TGCGCCAGCAGCCCAGGGGAAAAACTAGAAGCTTTCTTT

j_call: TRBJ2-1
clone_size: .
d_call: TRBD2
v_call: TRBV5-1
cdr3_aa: CASSSGLAGVSYNEQFF
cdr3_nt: TGCGCCAGCAGCTCGGGACTAGCGGGAGTGTCCTACAATGAGCAGTTCTTC

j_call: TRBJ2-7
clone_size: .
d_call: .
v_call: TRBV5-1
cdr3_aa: CASSLAAGSSYEQYF
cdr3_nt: TGCGCCAGCAGCTTGGCCGCGGGATCCTCCTACGAGCAGTACTTC

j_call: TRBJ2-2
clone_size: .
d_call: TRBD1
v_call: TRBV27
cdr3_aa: CASSRTGGSENTGELFF
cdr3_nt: TGTGCCAGCAGCCGTACAGGGGGCAGTGAGAACACCGGGGAGCTGTTTTTT

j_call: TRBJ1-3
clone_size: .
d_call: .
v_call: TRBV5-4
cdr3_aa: CASSLAGGSGNTIYF
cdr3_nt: TGTGCCAGCAGCTTGGCCGGGGGATCTGGAAACACCATATATTTT

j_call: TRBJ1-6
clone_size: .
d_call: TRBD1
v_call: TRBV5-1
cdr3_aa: CASRYGQGSNSPLHF
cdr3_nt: TGCGCCAGCAGATACGGACAGGGGTCCAATTCACCCCTCCACTTT

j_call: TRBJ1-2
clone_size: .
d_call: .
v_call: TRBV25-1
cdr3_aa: CASSGSLRGGYTF
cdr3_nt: TGTGCCAGCAGTGGGAGCCTAAGGGGTGGCTACACCTTC

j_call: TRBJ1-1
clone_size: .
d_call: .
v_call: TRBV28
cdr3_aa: CASSFVQTNEAFF
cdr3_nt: TGTGCCAGCAGTTTCGTACAGACGAACGAAGCTTTCTTT